This T cell receptor (beta chain) originates from a study of beta chain features in type 1 diabetes. As for the study in general: Examination of sorted cells across all samples involved approximately 100,000,000 cells. The study, taken as a whole, reports: Moderate yet significant TCRB CDR3 shortening was seen in Type 1 diabetes patients in all four CD4+ subsets.

J gave up 4 bases and V 6 bases, and 2 bases lay outside the gene matches. This CDR3 region has 13 residues. In germline, CDR1 is MGHDK, CDR2 SYGVNS. Isolated RNA was reverse transcribed in full, so expressed TCRB transcripts were sequenced. Profiling relied on immunoSEQ multiplex PCR, and the TCRdb table lists in-frame clones only, not all of them. The sample records 60,000 to 75,000 clones, about three fifths being singletons. Points on this clone: Antigen: not known.

The receptor was derived from a woman aged 18-29 years in good health. The specimen sequenced was Tregs from blood. V and J are TRBV25-1 and TRBJ1-1, with TRBD1 identical over 10 bases. The CDR3 nucleotides are TGTGCCAGCAGAAGACAGGGGGCCACTGAAGCTTTCTTT. It yields the protein CASRRQGATEAFF.